The 5 T cell receptor beta chains reported below all come from one sample, sequenced in a study of vaccination and CD4 T cells after COVID-19. With the Oncomine TCR Beta short-read assay, DNA from cultured CD4+ T cells was sequenced. TCRdb reprocessed the PCR reads with MiXCR, giving one entry per CDR3 protein. The sample shows fewer than 20,000 distinct CDR3 sequences, approximately 50% of them seen only once. These receptors' antigens are unknown. Time point described: late sampling 161 to 241 days after vaccination in a few convalescent patients. Noted treatment: roughly nine-day PBMC culture with coronavirus spike peptide pools or control peptides (ViraFEST assay). The material was CD4+ T cells from blood, cultured in vitro, obtained about 7 months after SARS-CoV-2 vaccination. The receptors were sampled from a human donor who had recovered from COVID-19.

This clonotype was seen a few times. The chain uses TRBV20-1 and TRBJ2-7, with a tentative D call TRBD2 (6 bases). V was trimmed by 6 bases and J by 2 bases, leaving 23 bases between them. Germline V gene sequence: CDR1 DFQATT, CDR2 SNEGSKA (reference sequence). This CDR3 contains 16 residues. The CDR3 is CSAIPSGGGSTYEQYF. DNA for the CDR3: TGCAGTGCGATTCCGTCCGGGGGTGGATCGACCTACGAGCAGTACTTC.

This clonotype was found a few times. The rearrangement joins TRBV20-1 to TRBJ2-3, with D uncertain. V was trimmed by 7 bases and J by 2 bases, leaving 13 bases between them. The CDR3 is 13 amino acids. The germline V gene encodes CDR1 DFQATT and CDR2 SNEGSKA (reference sequence). The CDR3 nucleotides read TGCAGTGTAAAACCGGAGATCACAGATACGCAGTATTTT. This sequence encodes CSVKPEITDTQYF.

The chain links TRBV6-1 to TRBJ1-6; D possibly corresponds to TRBD1 (6 bases). V lost 5 bases and J 10 bases, leaving 15 bases between the germline ends. Per the germline V gene, CDR1 is MNHNS and CDR2 is SASEGT. The CDR3 runs to 14 residues. CDR3: CASSLPQGRSPLHF. In DNA, the CDR3 is TGTGCCAGCAGTCTCCCCCAGGGGCGGTCACCCCTCCACTTT.

This sequence joins TRBV20-1 and TRBJ1-3, with TRBD1 matching over 7 bases. The CDR3 loop spans 15 amino acids. Looked up from germline, CDR1 is DFQATT and CDR2 is SNEGSKA (reference sequence). With V trimmed by 5 bases and J by 2 bases, 9 bases remained unmatched. DNA of the CDR3: TGCAGTGCTGGGAAGCCCGGGACAGCTGGAAACACCATATATTTT. This translates into CSAGKPGTAGNTIYF.

This sequence joins TRBV7-2 and TRBJ2-3; D gene uncertain. Germline V gene lookup returns CDR1 SGHTA and CDR2 FQGNSA. The V end was cut by 4 bases, the J end by 3 bases, with 2 bases between. The CDR3 has 11 residues. CDR3 in amino acids: CASSWTDTQYF. The DNA of the CDR3 is TGTGCCAGCAGCTGGACAGATACGCAGTATTTT.